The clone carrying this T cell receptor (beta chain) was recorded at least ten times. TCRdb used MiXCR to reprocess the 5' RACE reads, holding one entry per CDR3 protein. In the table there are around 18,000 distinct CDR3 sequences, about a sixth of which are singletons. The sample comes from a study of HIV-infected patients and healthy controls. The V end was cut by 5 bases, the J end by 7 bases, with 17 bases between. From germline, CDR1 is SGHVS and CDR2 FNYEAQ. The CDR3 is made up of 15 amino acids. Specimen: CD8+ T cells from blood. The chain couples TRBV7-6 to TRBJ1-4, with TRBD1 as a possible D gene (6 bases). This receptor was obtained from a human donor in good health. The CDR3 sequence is CASSQATGLGEKLFF. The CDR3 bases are TGTGCCAGCAGCCAAGCTACAGGGCTTGGTGAAAAACTGTTTTTT.